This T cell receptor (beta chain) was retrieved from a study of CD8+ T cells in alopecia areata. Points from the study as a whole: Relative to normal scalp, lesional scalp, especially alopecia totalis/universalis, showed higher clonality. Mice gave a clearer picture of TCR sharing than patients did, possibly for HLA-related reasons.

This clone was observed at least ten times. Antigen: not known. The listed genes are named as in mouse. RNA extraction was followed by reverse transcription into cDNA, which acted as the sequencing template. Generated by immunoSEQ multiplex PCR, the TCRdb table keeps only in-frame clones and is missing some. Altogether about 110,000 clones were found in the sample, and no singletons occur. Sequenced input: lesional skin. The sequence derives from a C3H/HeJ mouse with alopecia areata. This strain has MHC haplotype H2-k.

The covered CDR3 bases are TGTGCCAGCAGTGAGCGCTGGGGGGGCTCT. Its protein is CASSERWGGS. The entire CDR3 protein is CASSERWGGSEQFF. This rearrangement joins TRBV13-3 to TRBJ2-1; TRBD2 aligns across 10 bases. The sequence runs out 4 residues before the end of the CDR3; the remainder is reconstructed from the germline J gene. CDR3 length: 14 amino acids. Germline assignment: CDR1 NNHDY and CDR2 SYVADS.